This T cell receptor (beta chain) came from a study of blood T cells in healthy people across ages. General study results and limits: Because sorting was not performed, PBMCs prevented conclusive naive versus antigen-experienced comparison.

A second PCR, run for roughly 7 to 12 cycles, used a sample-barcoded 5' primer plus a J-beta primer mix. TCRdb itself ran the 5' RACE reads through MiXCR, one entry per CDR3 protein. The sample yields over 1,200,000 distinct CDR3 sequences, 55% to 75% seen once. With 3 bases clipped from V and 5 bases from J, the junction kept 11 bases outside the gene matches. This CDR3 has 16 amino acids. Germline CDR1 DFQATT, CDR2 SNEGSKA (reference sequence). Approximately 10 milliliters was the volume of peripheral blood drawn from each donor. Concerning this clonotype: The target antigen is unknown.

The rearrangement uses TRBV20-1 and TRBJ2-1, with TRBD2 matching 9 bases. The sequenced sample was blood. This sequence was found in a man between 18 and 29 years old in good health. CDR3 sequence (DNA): TGCAGTGCTAGTTGGCTAGCGGGACCGGATCACAATGAGCAGTTCTTC. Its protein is CSASWLAGPDHNEQFF.